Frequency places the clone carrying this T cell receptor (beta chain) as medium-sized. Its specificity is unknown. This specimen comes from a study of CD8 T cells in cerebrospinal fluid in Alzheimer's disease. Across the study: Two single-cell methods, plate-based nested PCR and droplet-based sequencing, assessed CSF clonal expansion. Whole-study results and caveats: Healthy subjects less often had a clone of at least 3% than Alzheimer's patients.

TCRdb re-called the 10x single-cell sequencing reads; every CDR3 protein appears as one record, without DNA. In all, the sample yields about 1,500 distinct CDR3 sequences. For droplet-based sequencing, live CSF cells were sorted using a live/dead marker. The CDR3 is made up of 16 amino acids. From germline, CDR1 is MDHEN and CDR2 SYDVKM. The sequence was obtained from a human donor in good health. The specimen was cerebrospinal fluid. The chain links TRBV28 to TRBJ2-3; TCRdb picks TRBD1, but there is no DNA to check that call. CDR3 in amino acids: CASSLIGRTSTDTQYF.